This T cell receptor beta chain is drawn from a study of OX40 agonist ivuxolimab in advanced cancers. Study findings and constraints: At 0.1 to 3.0 mg/kg and by week 6, CD4+ and CD8+ T cells in the blood had expanded clonally. Expanded peripheral T cells had an undetermined antigen specificity.

Of note for this clone: The antigen is not known.

The method was immunoSEQ multiplex PCR; TCRdb's version includes in-frame clones alone and lacks a portion of them. This table has about 77,000 clones, 80% to 90% appearing once. The germline V gene encodes CDR1 SGHVS and CDR2 FQNEAQ. Losses at the gene ends were 1 base for V and 10 bases for J; bases not matched to a gene: 9. This CDR3 region has 16 residues. This chain joins TRBV7-8 and TRBJ2-1; 11 nucleotides align to TRBD2. Material: CD4+ or CD8+ T cells sorted from blood, obtained in a trial of the OX40 agonist ivuxolimab. This receptor was obtained from an adult with an advanced solid tumor such as melanoma, head and neck, liver or kidney cancer. This chain's CDR3 is CASSLGLSGGAGEQFF. The CDR3 DNA sequence: TGTGCCAGCAGCTTAGGACTTAGCGGGGGGGCCGGAGAGCAGTTCTTC. Drawing the rest from reference TRBV7-8 and TRBJ2-1, the complete variable domain is GAGVSQSPRYKVAKRGQDVALRCDPISGHVSLFWYQQALGQGPEFLTYFQNEAQLDKSGLPSDRFFAERPEGSVSTLKIQRTQQEDSAVYLCASSLGLSGGAGEQFFGPGTRLTVL.